This TCR beta chain comes out of a study of PD-1 blockade in classical Hodgkin lymphoma. Profiled with immunoSEQ multiplex PCR; TCRdb holds only in-frame clones, not every one. The profile shows just under 100,000 clones, roughly 88% of them singletons. Whole-study results and caveats: Whatever underlies the repertoire differences (possibly disease activity or prior therapy) remains undefined. Exclusion removed patients who began nivolumab under 1 year after ASCT. Relapsed/refractory patients reportedly had the lowest baseline TCR diversity, below newly diagnosed patients, who were below healthy donors.

Relapse after autologous stem cell transplantation occurred in every patient, and brentuximab vedotin exposure varied. As concerns this clone: Its antigen is currently unknown.

Germline values: CDR1 MNHNY, CDR2 SVGAGI (reference sequence). This CDR3 is built from 15 residues. Trimming cost V 5 bases and J 6 bases, with 19 bases left between them. Sequences were derived from peripheral blood mononuclear cells (PBMCs), sampled at baseline. The chain employs TRBV6-6 and TRBJ1-2; maybe TRBD1 (6 bases). The clonotype originates from a human donor with classical Hodgkin lymphoma. The CDR3 loop is CASSPTGNRANGYTF. The CDR3 DNA reads as TGTGCCAGCAGTCCCACAGGGAACAGGGCGAATGGCTACACCTTC.